This T cell receptor beta chain was retrieved from a study of cytomegalovirus exposure and HLA in healthy donors. Study-level background: The 120 or so validation repertoires were produced on the same platform as the 670 or so repertoires of the first cohort. This was reported in a later analysis.

General study points: Clusters of TCRs from the first cohort tended to co-occur in the 120 validation repertoires (as a later analysis found). In vitro checks showed that a few CMV-associated chains really do target CMV antigens.

As for this clone: Its antigen remains unknown.

The assay was immunoSEQ multiplex PCR, and TCRdb's table has in-frame clones only and misses some. The data hold 57,000 or so clones, with around nine tenths observed a single time. The donors were in the approximately 120-subject validation cohort; that cohort was separate from the roughly 700-subject first cohort. Germline V gene data show CDR1 as GTSNPN and CDR2 as SVGIG (reference sequence). The CDR3 contains 15 residues. V was shortened by 3 bases and J by 0 bases, with 14 bases between the two germline ends. The sequencing input was PBMCs. This TCR was recovered from a woman aged 25 to 39 in good health and CMV-seronegative. The chain recombines TRBV30 with TRBJ1-2; no clear D gene. The CDR3 coding sequence is TGTGCCTGGAGAGAACCCCGGGTAACTAACTATGGCTACACCTTC. Translated: CAWREPRVTNYGYTF.